The 2 T cell receptor beta chains listed next were all sequenced from one sample in a study of blood T cell repertoires in COVID-19. Sequenced by immunoSEQ multiplex PCR; TCRdb stores in-frame clones only, minus some. The data contain roughly 120,000 clones, over 80% of them singletons. The sequencing input was peripheral blood. These receptor sequences come from a woman between 70 and 85 years old with acute or convalescent COVID-19.

The chain uses TRBV7-9 and TRBJ1-2, with 9 bases identical to TRBD1. Germline lookup yields CDR1 SEHNR and CDR2 FQNEAQ (reference sequence). The CDR3 contains 15 residues. V was clipped by 4 bases and J by 2 bases; unmatched bases: 5. The CDR3 region is CASSSLGTGNYGYTF. For the CDR3, the DNA is TGTGCCAGCAGCTCCCTAGGGACAGGGAACTATGGCTACACCTTC.

The V and J genes are TRBV9 and TRBJ2-1; D possibly corresponds to TRBD2 (5 bases). CDR3 size: 15 residues. Trimming took 0 bases from V and 0 from J, leaving 7 bases between them. Germline values: CDR1 SGDLS, CDR2 YYNGEE. CDR3 residues: CASSVGRASYNEQFF. CDR3 DNA: TGTGCCAGCAGCGTAGGGCGGGCCTCCTACAATGAGCAGTTCTTC.